Listed here are 27 T cell receptor beta chains from one sample, sequenced in a study of shared clonotypes between healthy human individuals. TCRdb keeps only in-frame clones here, not all; method: immunoSEQ multiplex PCR. The data contain 2 million to 2.5 million clones, roughly 93% of them singletons. The sample was naive CD4+ T cells from PBMCs. Subset described: CD45RA+ positively selected. Source of these receptors: a man aged 18 to 30 in good health. Some clones in this sample may be carry-over from other donors' samples.

The rearrangement uses TRBV27 and TRBJ2-7; D unclear. Germline V CDR1 and CDR2: MNHEY, SMNVEV (reference sequence). CDR3 length equals 12 residues. Deletions cut 4 bases from V and 6 bases from J, with 10 bases between. The CDR3 loop is CASSSRGGEQYF. CDR3 bases: TGTGCCAGCAGTTCAAGAGGCGGCGAGCAGTACTTC.

V is TRBV5-1 and J is TRBJ2-7; 9 bases map to TRBD2. Per germline, CDR1 SGHRS and CDR2 YFSETQ. V lost 3 bases and J lost 12; bases outside the gene matches: 10. CDR3 length equals 13 residues. The CDR3 is CASSWVGAGGAYF. CDR3 DNA sequence: TGCGCCAGCAGCTGGGTCGGAGCGGGAGGAGCGTACTTC.

The chain joins TRBV4-1 to TRBJ2-1, with 16 bases lining up with TRBD2. There are 19 residues in the CDR3. With 1 base clipped from V and 3 bases from J, the junction kept 6 bases outside the gene matches. Per germline, CDR1 MGHRA and CDR2 YSYEKL. CDR3 bases: TGCGCCAGCAGCCAAGTTGGGACTAGCGGGAGGGCCGGCTACAATGAGCAGTTCTTC. This gives the protein CASSQVGTSGRAGYNEQFF.

V is TRBV18 and J is TRBJ2-7; TRBD2 aligns across 8 bases. There are 14 residues in the CDR3. Germline loops: CDR1 KGHSH, CDR2 LQKENI. J lost 5 bases, V lost 6 bases, and 9 bases had no gene match. The CDR3 is CASSPSGTRNEQYF. In DNA, the CDR3 is TGTGCCAGCTCGCCTTCCGGGACTAGAAACGAGCAGTACTTC. Full variable domain (rest looked up from reference TRBV18 and TRBJ2-7): NAGVMQNPRHLVRRRGQEARLRCSPMKGHSHVYWYRQLPEEGLKFMVYLQKENIIDESGMPKERFSAEFPKEGPSILRIQQVVRGDSAAYFCASSPSGTRNEQYFGPGTRLTVT.

J is TRBJ2-7 and V is TRBV5-4; TRBD2 matches at 8 bases. V gave up 4 bases and J gave up 2 bases; unmatched junction bases: 17. The CDR3 length is 18 residues. The germline V gene has CDR1 SGHNT and CDR2 YYREEE (reference sequence). The CDR3 coding sequence is TGTGCCAGCAGCGGTTCCCCGGGGGGGGGCCACCGTCCCTACGAGCAGTACTTC. Its protein product is CASSGSPGGGHRPYEQYF. The full variable domain, with the rest looked up from reference TRBV5-4 and TRBJ2-7, is ETGVTQSPTHLIKTRGQQVTLRCSSQSGHNTVSWYQQALGQGPQFIFQYYREEENGRGNFPPRFSGLQFPNYSSELNVNALELDDSALYLCASSGSPGGGHRPYEQYFGPGTRLTVT.

This chain joins TRBV4-3 and TRBJ1-2; possible D gene TRBD1, 5 bases. The V gene lost 6 bases and the J gene lost 11 bases, with 22 bases spanning the gap. CDR3 length equals 14 residues. Germline CDR1 LGHNA, CDR2 YSLEER. CDR3 amino acids: CASSQGRGSMGYTF. The CDR3 DNA reads as TGCGCCAGCAGTCAGGGCCGAGGGTCGATGGGGTACACCTTC.

This clone was detected once. The chain recombines TRBV2 with TRBJ2-3; tentative D call: TRBD1 (5 bases). The CDR3 runs to 15 residues. Trimming stripped 4 bases from V and 0 bases from J, with 11 bases between. CDR1 SNHLY and CDR2 FYNNEI come from the germline V gene. As DNA, the CDR3 is TGTGCCAGCAGTGGCAGGGCTTCTAGCACAGATACGCAGTATTTT. It specifies CASSGRASSTDTQYF.

This chain connects TRBV5-4 to TRBJ2-3; D possibly corresponds to TRBD1 (5 bases). Germline CDR1 is SGHNT and CDR2 is YYREEE (reference sequence). This CDR3 is built from 15 residues. V was trimmed by 4 bases and J by 0 bases, leaving 12 bases between them. The CDR3, as DNA: TGTGCCAGCAGCCCGACAGTATCTAGCACAGATACGCAGTATTTT. Amino acids: CASSPTVSSTDTQYF.

The chain couples TRBV28 to TRBJ2-7; the match to TRBD2 covers 7 bases. CDR1 and CDR2 from the germline V gene are MDHEN and SYDVKM. V lost 2 bases, J lost 4 bases, and 8 bases stayed unmatched. This CDR3 is 15 amino acids long. The CDR3 sequence: CASSLTSGVAYEQYF. The CDR3 DNA is TGTGCCAGCAGTTTAACGAGCGGGGTAGCGTACGAGCAGTACTTC.

The chain combines TRBV4-3 with TRBJ2-2; possible D gene TRBD1, 5 bases. CDR3 length: 15 amino acids. Trimming removed 4 bases from V and 6 bases from J, with 15 bases in between. Per germline, CDR1 LGHNA and CDR2 YSLEER. CDR3 protein: CASSPMVTVSGELFF. DNA for the CDR3: TGCGCCAGCAGCCCGATGGTGACAGTTTCCGGGGAGCTGTTTTTT.

The V call is TRBV6-6, the J call TRBJ2-7; D is undetermined. CDR1 and CDR2 from the germline V gene are MNHNY and SVGAGI (reference sequence). The CDR3 is 11 amino acids. V gave up 8 bases and J gave up 2 bases, with 7 bases separating them. CDR3 loop: CASGRTYEQYF. For the CDR3, the DNA is TGTGCCAGCGGACGGACCTACGAGCAGTACTTC.

The chain joins TRBV18 to TRBJ2-3, with 9 bases fitting TRBD2. The junction had 15 bases not matched to a gene; V was cut back by 3 bases and J by 5 bases. This CDR3 is built from 18 residues. Germline CDR1 KGHSH, CDR2 LQKENI. This CDR3 reads CASSPVAGVVLGVDTQYF. The CDR3 DNA sequence: TGTGCCAGCTCACCGGTAGCGGGAGTGGTGCTTGGCGTAGATACGCAGTATTTT.

J is TRBJ2-5 and V is TRBV7-9; perhaps TRBD1 as D (5 bases). The germline V and J ends were trimmed by 1 base and 5 bases, with 14 bases remaining between them. Germline CDR1 and CDR2: SEHNR and FQNEAQ (reference sequence). The CDR3 loop spans 15 amino acids. CDR3 coding DNA: TGTGCCAGCAGCTTAGTAGCAGGGCTCTGGGAGACCCAGTACTTC. As protein: CASSLVAGLWETQYF.

The gene calls are TRBV28 and TRBJ1-1; D gene ambiguous. From germline, CDR1 is MDHEN and CDR2 SYDVKM. The CDR3 is made up of 14 amino acids. The germline V and J ends were trimmed by 7 bases and 5 bases, with 17 bases remaining between them. The CDR3, as DNA: TGTGCCAGCAAGGTTCCATCCCGGGGAACTGAAGCTTTCTTT. It codes for CASKVPSRGTEAFF.

The gene calls are TRBV23-1 and TRBJ1-3; 7 bases line up with TRBD1. TRBV23-1 is reported as an ORF; its role is uncertain. With V trimmed by 4 bases and J by 2 bases, 11 bases remained unmatched. The CDR3 contains 17 residues. Here the CDR3 reads CASSPMGTEGTGNTIYF. Here the CDR3 DNA reads TGCGCCAGCAGTCCCATGGGGACAGAGGGTACTGGAAACACCATATATTTT.

V and J are TRBV10-3 and TRBJ2-7; 9 nucleotides agree with TRBD1. There are 14 residues in the CDR3. The V gene's germline CDR1 is ENHRY and CDR2 SYGVKD. The ends lost 8 bases at V and 4 bases at J; junction bases unmatched: 9. CDR3 bases: TGTGCCATCTCACAGGGGGCGGTGAGGTACGAGCAGTACTTC. Amino acids: CAISQGAVRYEQYF.

The CDR3 DNA reads TGTGCCAGCAGCTTATATCAGTCAAGCGAAGGTGAAAAACTGTTTTTT. Translating it yields CASSLYQSSEGEKLFF. The chain joins TRBV7-8 to TRBJ1-4; D gene ambiguous. Germline-derived CDR1 and CDR2 are SGHVS and FQNEAQ. This CDR3 has 16 amino acids. Deletions cut 2 bases from V and 7 bases from J, with 17 bases between. Based on the CDR3 plus reference TRBV7-8 and TRBJ1-4, the full variable domain is GAGVSQSPRYKVAKRGQDVALRCDPISGHVSLFWYQQALGQGPEFLTYFQNEAQLDKSGLPSDRFFAERPEGSVSTLKIQRTQQEDSAVYLCASSLYQSSEGEKLFFGSGTQLSVL.

The chain couples TRBV28 to TRBJ2-7; 8 bases are a match to TRBD1. The germline V gene has CDR1 MDHEN and CDR2 SYDVKM. This CDR3 comprises 17 residues. V was pared by 5 bases and J by 4 bases, with 16 bases of the junction left unmatched. The CDR3 spells CASSPITGGQSPYEQYF. The DNA for the CDR3 is TGTGCCAGCAGTCCCATTACAGGGGGTCAGTCCCCTTACGAGCAGTACTTC.

This chain uses TRBV7-2 with TRBJ1-1, with D perhaps TRBD1 (5 bases). The V end lost 7 bases, the J end lost 1 base, and 13 bases lay between the germline ends. Germline loops: CDR1 SGHTA, CDR2 FQGNSA. CDR3 length: 14 amino acids. The chain's CDR3 is CASNLHQGNTEAFF. The CDR3 region has the DNA TGTGCCAGCAACCTTCATCAGGGGAACACTGAAGCTTTCTTT.

The gene calls are TRBV28 and TRBJ1-2, with D perhaps TRBD1 (6 bases). Germline lookup yields CDR1 MDHEN and CDR2 SYDVKM. V was pared by 7 bases and J by 6 bases, with 18 bases between. The CDR3 runs to 14 residues. CDR3 in amino acids: CASIPPGAGNGYTF. The CDR3 DNA reads TGTGCCAGCATCCCCCCAGGGGCGGGAAATGGCTACACCTTC.

The chain carries TRBV7-2 and TRBJ1-5; TRBD1 agrees at 7 bases. Germline loops: CDR1 SGHTA, CDR2 FQGNSA. The CDR3 runs 17 residues. J was trimmed by 6 bases and V by 6 bases; bases with no gene match: 17. The CDR3 is CASSLTFDRVSIQPQHF. CDR3 in DNA: TGTGCCAGCAGTCTTACGTTTGACAGGGTATCCATTCAGCCCCAGCATTTT.

The chain employs TRBV18 and TRBJ2-5; the D gene is possibly TRBD1 (6 bases). The CDR3 is 15 amino acids. From germline, CDR1 is KGHSH and CDR2 LQKENI. Deletions cut 3 bases from V and 1 base from J, with 12 bases between. The CDR3 protein is CASSPPGQIQETQYF. The CDR3 nucleotides read TGTGCCAGCTCACCGCCGGGACAAATCCAAGAGACCCAGTACTTC.

The chain joins TRBV6-5 to TRBJ1-1; perhaps TRBD1 as D (5 bases). This CDR3 has 13 residues. Per the germline V gene, CDR1 is MNHEY and CDR2 is SVGAGI. Trimming took off 8 bases at V and 0 bases at J, with 10 bases between the two ends. The CDR3 loop is CASGQLVNTEAFF. Here the CDR3 DNA reads TGTGCCAGCGGACAACTAGTGAACACTGAAGCTTTCTTT.

CDR3 nucleotides: TGCGCCAGCAGCACTCGGACAGGGGCTAATGAAAAACTGTTTTTT. Translated: CASSTRTGANEKLFF. The V gene is TRBV5-1, the J gene TRBJ1-4; 9 bases are shared with TRBD1. V shed 4 bases, J shed 3 bases, and the junction held 4 bases outside the gene matches. The CDR3 is made up of 15 amino acids. Germline-derived CDR1 and CDR2 are SGHRS and YFSETQ.

The rearrangement joins TRBV28 to TRBJ1-2, with TRBD1 identical over 7 bases. Germline values: CDR1 MDHEN, CDR2 SYDVKM. V trimming: 4 bases; J trimming: 0 bases; junction bases outside the gene matches: 5. This CDR3 has 15 residues. CDR3 residues: CASSSPGGSNYGYTF. The DNA of the CDR3 is TGTGCCAGCAGTTCTCCAGGGGGATCTAACTATGGCTACACCTTC.

This sequence joins TRBV28 and TRBJ1-2; D is undetermined. V was shortened by 2 bases and J by 2 bases, with 12 bases between the two germline ends. The CDR3 consists of 15 residues. CDR1 is MDHEN, CDR2 SYDVKM, per germline. The CDR3 region is CASSLSSEGNYGYTF. The CDR3 DNA sequence: TGTGCCAGCAGTTTAAGTTCGGAGGGCAACTATGGCTACACCTTC.

The gene calls are TRBV7-2 and TRBJ1-1; D gene uncertain. Trimming took off 5 bases at V and 4 bases at J, with 11 bases between the two ends. CDR1 is SGHTA and CDR2 is FQGNSA in the germline V gene. This CDR3 has 13 residues. CDR3 DNA sequence: TGTGCCAGCAGCCCGGTTTCGGGCACTGAAGCTTTCTTT. It codes for CASSPVSGTEAFF.